The subject of this entry is one T cell receptor beta chain. Study processing details: Cell counts per sample came from amplifying reference gene primers. Profiled with immunoSEQ multiplex PCR; TCRdb holds only in-frame clones, not every one. V, J and clone size are taken as reported in that table, and D and trimming were inferred from the DNA itself. The table has 130,000 or so clones, around nine tenths seen once. The CDR3 runs to 13 residues. The germline V and J ends were trimmed by 5 bases and 2 bases, with 9 bases remaining between them. CDR1 SNHLY and CDR2 FYNNEI come from the germline V gene. Enrolment of Seattle patients took place during active infection, and they were followed longitudinally. These data belong to a study of blood T cell repertoires in COVID-19. The wider study: Acute and convalescent COVID-19 specimens originated in the United States, Italy and Spain. PBMCs, B-cell-depleted T cells, or T cells provided the cDNA or gDNA that made up the material.

Sequenced sample: peripheral blood. This rearrangement joins TRBV2 to TRBJ1-2, with D uncertain. The source of this sequence is a woman in her 70s with COVID-19, enrolled during active disease. The CDR3 reads CASSSRGNYGYTF. The CDR3 DNA reads as TGTGCCAGCAGTTCCCGAGGAAACTATGGCTACACCTTC. The entire variable domain, with the rest obtained from reference TRBV2 and TRBJ1-2, is as follows: EPEVTQTPSHQVTQMGQEVILRCVPISNHLYFYWYRQILGQKVEFLVSFYNNEISEKSEIFDDQFSVERPDGSNFTLKIRSTKLEDSAMYFCASSSRGNYGYTFGSGTRLTVV.